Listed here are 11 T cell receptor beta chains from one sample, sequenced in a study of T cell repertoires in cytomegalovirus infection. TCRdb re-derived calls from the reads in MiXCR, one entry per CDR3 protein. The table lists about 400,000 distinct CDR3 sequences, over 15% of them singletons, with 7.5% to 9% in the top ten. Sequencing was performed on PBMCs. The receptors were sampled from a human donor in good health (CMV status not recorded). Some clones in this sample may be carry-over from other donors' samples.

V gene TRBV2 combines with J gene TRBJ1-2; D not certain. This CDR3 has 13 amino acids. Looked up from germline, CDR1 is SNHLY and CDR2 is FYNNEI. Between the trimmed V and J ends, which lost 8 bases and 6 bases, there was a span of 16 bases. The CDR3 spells CASGGSSSDGYTF. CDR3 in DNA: TGTGCCAGCGGAGGCTCGTCGAGCGATGGCTACACCTTC.

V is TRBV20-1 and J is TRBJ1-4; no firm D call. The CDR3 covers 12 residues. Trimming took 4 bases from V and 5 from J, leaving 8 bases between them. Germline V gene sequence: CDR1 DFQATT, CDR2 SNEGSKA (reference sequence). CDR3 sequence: CSAIDENEKLFF. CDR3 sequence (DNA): TGCAGTGCTATCGACGAAAATGAAAAACTGTTTTTT.

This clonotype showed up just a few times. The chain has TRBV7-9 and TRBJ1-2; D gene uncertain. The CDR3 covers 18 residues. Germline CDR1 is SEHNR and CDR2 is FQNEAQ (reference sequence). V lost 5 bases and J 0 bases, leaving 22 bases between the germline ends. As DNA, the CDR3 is TGTGCCAGCAGCACAACCTCTCGACGGGATTCAGCTAACTATGGCTACACCTTC. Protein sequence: CASSTTSRRDSANYGYTF.

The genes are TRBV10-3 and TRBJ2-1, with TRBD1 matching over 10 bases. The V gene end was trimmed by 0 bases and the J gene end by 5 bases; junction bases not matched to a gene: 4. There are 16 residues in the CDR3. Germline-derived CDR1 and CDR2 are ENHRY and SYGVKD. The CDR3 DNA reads TGTGCCATCAGTGAGTCTGGACAGGGGGGACACAATGAGCAGTTCTTC. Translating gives CAISESGQGGHNEQFF.

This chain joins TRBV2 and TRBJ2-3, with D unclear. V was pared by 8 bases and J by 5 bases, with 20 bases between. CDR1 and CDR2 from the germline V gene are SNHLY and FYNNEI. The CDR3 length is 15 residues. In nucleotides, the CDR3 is TGTGCCAGCTCAAACGGGTTTTCGGTACAAGATACGCAGTATTTT. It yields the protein CASSNGFSVQDTQYF.

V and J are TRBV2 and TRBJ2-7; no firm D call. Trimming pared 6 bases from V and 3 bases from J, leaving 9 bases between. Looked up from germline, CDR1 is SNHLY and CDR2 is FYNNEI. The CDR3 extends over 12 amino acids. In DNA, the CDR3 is TGTGCCAGCAGCAGGTCAATCTACGAGCAGTACTTC. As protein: CASSRSIYEQYF.

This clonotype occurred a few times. This CDR3 is CASSWRQGFSGYGYTF. In nucleotides, the CDR3 is TGTGCCAGCAGCTGGCGACAGGGGTTTTCTGGCTATGGCTACACCTTC. The chain couples TRBV11-2 to TRBJ1-2, with 8 bases fitting TRBD1. Germline V gene lookup returns CDR1 SGHAT and CDR2 FQNNGV. CDR3 size: 16 residues. Losses at the gene ends were 4 bases for V and 4 bases for J; bases not matched to a gene: 11. The whole variable domain, filled in from reference TRBV11-2 and TRBJ1-2, reads EAGVAQSPRYKIIEKRQSVAFWCNPISGHATLYWYQQILGQGPKLLIQFQNNGVVDDSQLPKDRFSAERLKGVDSTLKIQPAKLEDSAVYLCASSWRQGFSGYGYTFGSGTRLTVV.

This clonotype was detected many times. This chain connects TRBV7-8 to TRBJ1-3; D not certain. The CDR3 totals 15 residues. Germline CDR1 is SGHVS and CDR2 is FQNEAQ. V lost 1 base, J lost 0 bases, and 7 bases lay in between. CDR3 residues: CASSLGQNSGNTIYF. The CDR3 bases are TGTGCCAGCAGCTTAGGGCAGAACTCTGGAAACACCATATATTTT.

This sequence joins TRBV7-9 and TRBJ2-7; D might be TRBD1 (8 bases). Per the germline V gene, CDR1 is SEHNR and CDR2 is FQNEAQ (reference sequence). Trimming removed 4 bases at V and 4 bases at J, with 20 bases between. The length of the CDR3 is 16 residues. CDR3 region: CASSSRTGRDPYEQYF. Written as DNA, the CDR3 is TGTGCCAGCAGCTCTCGGACAGGGAGGGATCCTTACGAGCAGTACTTC.

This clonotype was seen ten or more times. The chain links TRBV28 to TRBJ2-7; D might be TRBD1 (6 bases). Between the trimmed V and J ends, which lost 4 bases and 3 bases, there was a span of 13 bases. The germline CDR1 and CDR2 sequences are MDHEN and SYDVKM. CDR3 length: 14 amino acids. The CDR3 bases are TGTGCCAGCAGTTCCTCAGGGGCAAGCTACGAGCAGTACTTC. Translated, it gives CASSSSGASYEQYF.

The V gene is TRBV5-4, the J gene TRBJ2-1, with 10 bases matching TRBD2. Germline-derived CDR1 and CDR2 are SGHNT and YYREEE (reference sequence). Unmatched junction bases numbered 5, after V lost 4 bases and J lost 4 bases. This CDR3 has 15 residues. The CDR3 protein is CASSTGLAKYNEQFF. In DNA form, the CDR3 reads TGTGCCAGCAGCACGGGACTAGCGAAATACAATGAGCAGTTCTTC.